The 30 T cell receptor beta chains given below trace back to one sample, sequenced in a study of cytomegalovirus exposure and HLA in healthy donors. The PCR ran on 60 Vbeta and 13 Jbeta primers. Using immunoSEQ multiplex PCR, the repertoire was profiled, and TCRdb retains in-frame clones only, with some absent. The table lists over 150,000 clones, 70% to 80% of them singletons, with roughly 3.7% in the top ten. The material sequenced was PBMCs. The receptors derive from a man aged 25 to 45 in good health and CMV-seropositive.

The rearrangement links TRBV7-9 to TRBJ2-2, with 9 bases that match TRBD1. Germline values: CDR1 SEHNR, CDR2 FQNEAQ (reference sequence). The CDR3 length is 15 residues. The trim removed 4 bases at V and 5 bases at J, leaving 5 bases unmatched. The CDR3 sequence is CASSSRTGETGELFF. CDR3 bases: TGTGCCAGCAGCTCCAGGACAGGGGAGACCGGGGAGCTGTTTTTT.

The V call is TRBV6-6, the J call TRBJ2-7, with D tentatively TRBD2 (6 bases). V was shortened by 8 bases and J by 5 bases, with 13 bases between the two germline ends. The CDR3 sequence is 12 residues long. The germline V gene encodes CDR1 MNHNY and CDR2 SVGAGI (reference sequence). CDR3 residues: CASAPGGNEQYF. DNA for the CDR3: TGTGCCAGCGCCCCCGGGGGAAACGAGCAGTACTTC.

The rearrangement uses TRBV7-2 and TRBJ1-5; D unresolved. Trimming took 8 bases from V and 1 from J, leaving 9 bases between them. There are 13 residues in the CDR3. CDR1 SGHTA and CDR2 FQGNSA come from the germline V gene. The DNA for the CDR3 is TGTGCCAGCGGCCACAGCAGCAATCAGCCCCAGCATTTT. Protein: CASGHSSNQPQHF.

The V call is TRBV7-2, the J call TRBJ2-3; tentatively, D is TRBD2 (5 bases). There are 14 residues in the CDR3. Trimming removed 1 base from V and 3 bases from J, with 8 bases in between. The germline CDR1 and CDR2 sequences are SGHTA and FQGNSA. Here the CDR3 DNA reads TGTGCCAGCAGCTTAGAGAGGGAAACAGATACGCAGTATTTT. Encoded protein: CASSLERETDTQYF.

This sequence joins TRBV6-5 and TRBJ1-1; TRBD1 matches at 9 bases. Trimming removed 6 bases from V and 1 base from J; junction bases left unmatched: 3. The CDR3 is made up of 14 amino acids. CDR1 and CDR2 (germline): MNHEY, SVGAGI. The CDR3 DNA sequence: TGTGCCAGCAGGGTGGACAGGGGGAACACTGAAGCTTTCTTT. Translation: CASRVDRGNTEAFF.

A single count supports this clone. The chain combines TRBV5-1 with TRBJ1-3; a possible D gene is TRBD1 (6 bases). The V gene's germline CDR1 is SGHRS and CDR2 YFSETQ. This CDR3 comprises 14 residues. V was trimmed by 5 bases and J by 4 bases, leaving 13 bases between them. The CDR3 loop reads CASSPQGAGNTIYF. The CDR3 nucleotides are TGCGCCAGCAGTCCACAGGGTGCCGGAAACACCATATATTTT.

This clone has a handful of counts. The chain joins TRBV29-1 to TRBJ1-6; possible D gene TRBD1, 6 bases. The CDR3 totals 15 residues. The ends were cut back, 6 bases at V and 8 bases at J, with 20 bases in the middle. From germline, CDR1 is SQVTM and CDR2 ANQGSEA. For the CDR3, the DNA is TGCAGCGTCCAAACCGGGACACCGGACCATTCACCCCTCCACTTT. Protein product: CSVQTGTPDHSPLHF. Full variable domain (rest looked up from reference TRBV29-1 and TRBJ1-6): SAVISQKPSRDICQRGTSLTIQCQVDSQVTMMFWYRQQPGQSLTLIATANQGSEATYESGFVIDKFPISRPNLTFSTLTVSNMSPEDSSIYLCSVQTGTPDHSPLHFGNGTRLTVT.

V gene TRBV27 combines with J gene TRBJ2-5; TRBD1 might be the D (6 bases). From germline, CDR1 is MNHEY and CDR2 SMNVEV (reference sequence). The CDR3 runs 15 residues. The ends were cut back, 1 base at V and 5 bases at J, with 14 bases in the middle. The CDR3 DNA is TGTGCCAGCAGTTTATGGGGGACACCCGGGGAGACCCAGTACTTC. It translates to CASSLWGTPGETQYF.

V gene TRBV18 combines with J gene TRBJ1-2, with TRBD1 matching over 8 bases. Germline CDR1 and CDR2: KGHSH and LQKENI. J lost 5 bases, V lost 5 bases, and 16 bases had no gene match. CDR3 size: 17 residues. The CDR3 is CASSSGQVVPYQYGYTF. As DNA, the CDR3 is TGTGCCAGCTCATCGGGACAGGTCGTCCCATACCAGTATGGCTACACCTTC.

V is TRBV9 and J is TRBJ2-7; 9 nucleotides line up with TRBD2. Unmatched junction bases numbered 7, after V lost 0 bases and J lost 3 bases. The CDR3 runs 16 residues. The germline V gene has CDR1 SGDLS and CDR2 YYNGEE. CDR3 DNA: TGTGCCAGCAGCGTAGCCCCAGCGGGGGGTATCTACGAGCAGTACTTC. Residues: CASSVAPAGGIYEQYF.

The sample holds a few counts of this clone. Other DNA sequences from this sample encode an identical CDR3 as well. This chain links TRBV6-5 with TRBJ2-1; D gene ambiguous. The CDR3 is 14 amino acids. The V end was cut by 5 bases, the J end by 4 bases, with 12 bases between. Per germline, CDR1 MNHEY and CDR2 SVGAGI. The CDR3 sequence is CASSPLLRYNEQFF. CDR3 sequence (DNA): TGTGCCAGCAGTCCCCTTCTCCGTTACAATGAGCAGTTCTTC.

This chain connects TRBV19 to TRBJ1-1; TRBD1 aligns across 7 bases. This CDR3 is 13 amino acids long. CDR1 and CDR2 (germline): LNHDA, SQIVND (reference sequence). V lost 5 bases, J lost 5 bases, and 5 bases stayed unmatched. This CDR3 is CASSPTGETEAFF. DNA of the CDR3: TGTGCCAGTAGTCCAACAGGGGAAACTGAAGCTTTCTTT.

The CDR3 reads CASNLGVRTEAFF. The DNA of the CDR3 is TGTGCCAGCAACCTAGGTGTTCGCACTGAAGCTTTCTTT. The genes are TRBV6-5 and TRBJ1-1; no clear D. Germline CDR1 reads MNHEY; CDR2 reads SVGAGI. V lost 7 bases and J lost 4, with 13 bases in between. The CDR3 is made up of 13 amino acids.

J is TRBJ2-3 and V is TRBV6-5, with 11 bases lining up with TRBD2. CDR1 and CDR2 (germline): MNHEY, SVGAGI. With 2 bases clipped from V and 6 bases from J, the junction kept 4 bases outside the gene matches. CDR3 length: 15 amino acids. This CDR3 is CASSYSLAGGDTQYF. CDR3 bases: TGTGCCAGCAGTTACAGCCTAGCGGGGGGCGATACGCAGTATTTT.

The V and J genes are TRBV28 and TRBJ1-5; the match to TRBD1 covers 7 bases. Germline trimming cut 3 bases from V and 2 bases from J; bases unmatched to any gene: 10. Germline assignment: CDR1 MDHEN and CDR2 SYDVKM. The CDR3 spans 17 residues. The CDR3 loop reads CASSFETGTSGNQPQHF. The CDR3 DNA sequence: TGTGCCAGCAGTTTCGAGACAGGGACTAGCGGCAATCAGCCCCAGCATTTT.

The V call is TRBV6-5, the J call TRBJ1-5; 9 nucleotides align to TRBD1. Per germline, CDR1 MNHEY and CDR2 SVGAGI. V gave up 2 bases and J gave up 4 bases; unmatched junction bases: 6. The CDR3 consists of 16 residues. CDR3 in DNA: TGTGCCAGCAGTTACACCGGGACAGGGTGGAATCAGCCCCAGCATTTT. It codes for CASSYTGTGWNQPQHF.

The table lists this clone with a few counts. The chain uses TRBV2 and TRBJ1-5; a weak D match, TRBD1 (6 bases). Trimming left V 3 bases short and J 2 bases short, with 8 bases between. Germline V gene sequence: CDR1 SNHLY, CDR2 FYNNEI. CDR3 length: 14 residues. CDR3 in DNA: TGTGCCAGCAGTGACAGGGGCGGCAATCAGCCCCAGCATTTT. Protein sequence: CASSDRGGNQPQHF. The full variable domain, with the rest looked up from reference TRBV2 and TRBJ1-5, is EPEVTQTPSHQVTQMGQEVILRCVPISNHLYFYWYRQILGQKVEFLVSFYNNEISEKSEIFDDQFSVERPDGSNFTLKIRSTKLEDSAMYFCASSDRGGNQPQHFGDGTRLSIL.

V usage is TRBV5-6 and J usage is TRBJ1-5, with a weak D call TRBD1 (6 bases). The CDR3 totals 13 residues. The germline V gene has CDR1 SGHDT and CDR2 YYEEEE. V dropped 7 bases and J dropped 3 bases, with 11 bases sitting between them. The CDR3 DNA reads TGTGCCAGCCAACAGGGCGACAATCAGCCCCAGCATTTT. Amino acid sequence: CASQQGDNQPQHF. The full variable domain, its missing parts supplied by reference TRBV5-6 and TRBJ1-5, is DAGVTQSPTHLIKTRGQQVTLRCSPKSGHDTVSWYQQALGQGPQFIFQYYEEEERQRGNFPDRFSGHQFPNYSSELNVNALLLGDSALYLCASQQGDNQPQHFGDGTRLSIL.

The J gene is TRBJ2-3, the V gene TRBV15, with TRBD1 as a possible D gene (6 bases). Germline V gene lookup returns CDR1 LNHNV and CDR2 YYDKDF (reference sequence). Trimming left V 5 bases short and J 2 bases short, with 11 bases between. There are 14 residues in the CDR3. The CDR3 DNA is TGTGCCACCAGCGAACAGGGAGACACAGATACGCAGTATTTT. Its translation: CATSEQGDTDTQYF.

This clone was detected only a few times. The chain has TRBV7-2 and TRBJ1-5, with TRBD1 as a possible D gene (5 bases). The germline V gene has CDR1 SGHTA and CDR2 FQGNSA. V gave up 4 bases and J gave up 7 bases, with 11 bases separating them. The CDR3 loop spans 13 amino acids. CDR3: CASSYGARQPQHF. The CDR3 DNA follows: TGTGCCAGCAGCTATGGGGCAAGGCAGCCCCAGCATTTT. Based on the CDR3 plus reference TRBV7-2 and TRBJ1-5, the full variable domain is GAGVSQSPSNKVTEKGKDVELRCDPISGHTALYWYRQSLGQGLEFLIYFQGNSAPDKSGLPSDRFSAERTGGSVSTLTIQRTQQEDSAVYLCASSYGARQPQHFGDGTRLSIL.

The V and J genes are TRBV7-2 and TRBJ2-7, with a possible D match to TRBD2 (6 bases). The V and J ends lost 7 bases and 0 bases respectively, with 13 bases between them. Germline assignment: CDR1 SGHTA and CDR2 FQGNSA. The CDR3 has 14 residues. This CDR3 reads CASIHRGFSYEQYF. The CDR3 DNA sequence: TGTGCCAGCATCCATCGGGGGTTCTCCTACGAGCAGTACTTC.

The CDR3 loop is CASSLRQVPSGANVLTF. CDR3 in DNA: TGCGCCAGCAGCCTTAGACAGGTACCCTCTGGGGCCAACGTCCTGACTTTC. The genes are TRBV4-1 and TRBJ2-6, with a weak D call TRBD1 (6 bases). Germline CDR1 and CDR2: MGHRA and YSYEKL. This CDR3 has 17 residues. The V gene lost 4 bases and the J gene lost 0 bases, with 13 bases spanning the gap.

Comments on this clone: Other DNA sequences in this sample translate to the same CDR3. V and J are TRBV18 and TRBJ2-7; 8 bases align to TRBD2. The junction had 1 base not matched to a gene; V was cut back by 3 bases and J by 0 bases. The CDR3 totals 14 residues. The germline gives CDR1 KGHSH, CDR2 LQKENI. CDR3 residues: CASSPGGGSYEQYF. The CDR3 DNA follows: TGTGCCAGCTCACCCGGGGGGGGCTCCTACGAGCAGTACTTC.

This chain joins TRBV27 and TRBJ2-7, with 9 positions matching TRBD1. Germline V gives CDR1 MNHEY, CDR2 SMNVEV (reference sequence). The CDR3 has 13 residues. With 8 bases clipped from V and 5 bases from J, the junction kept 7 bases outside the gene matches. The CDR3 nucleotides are TGTGCCAGCCAAGACAGGGGGGTCCACGAGCAGTACTTC. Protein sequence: CASQDRGVHEQYF.

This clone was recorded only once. The CDR3 is CASSWRGYSYNEQFF. For the CDR3, the DNA is TGTGCCAGCAGCTGGCGGGGGTACTCCTACAATGAGCAGTTCTTC. The chain carries TRBV11-2 and TRBJ2-1; 7 positions agree with TRBD2. This CDR3 spans 15 amino acids. Germline assignment: CDR1 SGHAT and CDR2 FQNNGV. Trimming cost V 4 bases and J 0 bases; bases outside gene matches: 3.

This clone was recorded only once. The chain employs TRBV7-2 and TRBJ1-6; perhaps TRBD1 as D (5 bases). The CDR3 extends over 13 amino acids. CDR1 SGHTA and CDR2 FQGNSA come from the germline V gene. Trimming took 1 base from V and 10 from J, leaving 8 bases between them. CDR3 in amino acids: CASSLVGASPLHF. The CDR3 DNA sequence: TGTGCCAGCAGCTTAGTAGGGGCCTCACCCCTCCACTTT.

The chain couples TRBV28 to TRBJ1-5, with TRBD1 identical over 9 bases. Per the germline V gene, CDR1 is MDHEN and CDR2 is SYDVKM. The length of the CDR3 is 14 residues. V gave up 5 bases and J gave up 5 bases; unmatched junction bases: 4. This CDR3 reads CASSPGQGDQPQHF. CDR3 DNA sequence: TGTGCCAGCAGTCCGGGACAGGGAGATCAGCCCCAGCATTTT.

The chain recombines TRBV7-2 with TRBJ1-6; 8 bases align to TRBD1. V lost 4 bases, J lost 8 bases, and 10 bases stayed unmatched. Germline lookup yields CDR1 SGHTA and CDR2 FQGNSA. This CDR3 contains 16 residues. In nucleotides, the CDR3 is TGTGCCAGCAGCTCCCAAGCCGGGACAGGCGATTCACCCCTCCACTTT. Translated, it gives CASSSQAGTGDSPLHF.

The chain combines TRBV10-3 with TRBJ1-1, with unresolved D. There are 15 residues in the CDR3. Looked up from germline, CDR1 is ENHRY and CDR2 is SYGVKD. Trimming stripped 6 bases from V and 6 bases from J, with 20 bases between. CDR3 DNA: TGTGCCATCAGGACCGCCGGGGTAGGGATCGCTGAAGCTTTCTTT. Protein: CAIRTAGVGIAEAFF.

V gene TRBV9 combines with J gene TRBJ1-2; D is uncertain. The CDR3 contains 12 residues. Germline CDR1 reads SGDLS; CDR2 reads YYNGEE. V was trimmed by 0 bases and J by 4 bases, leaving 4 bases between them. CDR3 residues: CASSVESYGYTF. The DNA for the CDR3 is TGTGCCAGCAGCGTAGAGAGCTATGGCTACACCTTC.